This T cell receptor (beta chain) was sequenced during a study of T cells of healthy individuals. This clonotype was seen ten or more times. TCRdb reprocessed the 5' RACE reads with MiXCR, giving one entry per CDR3 protein. The sample has about 53,000 distinct CDR3 sequences, roughly 15% seen once. The V end was cut by 1 base, the J end by 2 bases, with 13 bases between. This CDR3 spans 16 amino acids. Germline V gene lookup returns CDR1 SEHNR and CDR2 FQNEAQ (reference sequence). This chain connects TRBV7-9 to TRBJ2-3; D gene uncertain. The sequence came from a human donor in good health. Written as DNA, the CDR3 is TGTGCCAGCAGCTTAGGGCAGCAGACCTTCACAGATACGCAGTATTTT. As protein: CASSLGQQTFTDTQYF.